This note documents a single TCR beta chain sequence. The data were taken from a study of blood T cell repertoires in COVID-19. Libraries were prepared by immunoSEQ multiplex PCR; TCRdb keeps only in-frame clonotypes and omits some of them. This sample has about 260,000 clones, with about 89% found just once. The CDR3 is 11 amino acids. Germline V gene sequence: CDR1 LNHDA, CDR2 SQIVND (reference sequence). Trimming took off 5 bases at V and 10 bases at J, with 11 bases between the two ends. The V and J genes are TRBV19 and TRBJ1-1, with D tentatively TRBD1 (5 bases). The specimen sequenced was peripheral blood. The receptor was isolated from a woman aged 40 to 55 who had recovered from COVID-19. The CDR3 loop reads CASSVQGLAFF. Here the CDR3 DNA reads TGTGCCAGTAGTGTCCAGGGCTTAGCTTTCTTT.